This TCR beta chain was recorded in a study of blood T cell repertoires in COVID-19. Repertoires were generated with immunoSEQ multiplex PCR, while TCRdb's copy carries only in-frame clones and drops some. The sample has about 44,000 clones, around three quarters seen once. The count of this clone is one. Germline-derived CDR1 and CDR2 are MNHEY and SVGAGI. With 6 bases clipped from V and 4 bases from J, the junction kept 7 bases outside the gene matches. The CDR3 sequence is 14 residues long. This chain joins TRBV6-5 and TRBJ1-2, with 8 bases aligning to TRBD1. The sequence was obtained from a man older than 75 with acute or convalescent COVID-19. Sequenced: peripheral blood. The CDR3 sequence: CASRSWTGTYGYTF. The CDR3 bases are TGTGCCAGCAGATCCTGGACAGGGACCTATGGCTACACCTTC.